This TCR beta chain was recorded in a study of blood T cell repertoires in COVID-19. There are 15 residues in the CDR3. Germline V gene lookup returns CDR1 MNHEY and CDR2 SMNVEV (reference sequence). V shed 5 bases and J shed 7 bases, with 15 bases lying between them. The assay was immunoSEQ multiplex PCR, and TCRdb's table has in-frame clones only and misses some. The sample comprises around 250,000 clones, approximately 82% of which are singletons, and roughly 2% rests with the top ten. At least ten counts were recorded for this clone. This chain connects TRBV27 to TRBJ1-6, with D tentatively TRBD1 (6 bases). The source material was peripheral blood. The TCR originated in a man aged 30-40 years who had recovered from COVID-19. The CDR3, as DNA: TGTGCCAGCAGTCCCGATGGGCAGGGGAATTCACCCCTCCACTTT. This translates into CASSPDGQGNSPLHF.